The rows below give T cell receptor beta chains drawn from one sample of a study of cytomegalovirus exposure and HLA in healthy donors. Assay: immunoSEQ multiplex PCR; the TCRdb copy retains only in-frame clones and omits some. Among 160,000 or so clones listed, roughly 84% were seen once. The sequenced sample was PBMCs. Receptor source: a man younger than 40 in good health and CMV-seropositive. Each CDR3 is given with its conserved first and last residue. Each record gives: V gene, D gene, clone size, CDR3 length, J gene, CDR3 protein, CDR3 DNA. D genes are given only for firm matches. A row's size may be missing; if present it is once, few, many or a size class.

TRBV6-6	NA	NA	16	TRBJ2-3	CASRFSGGWSTDTQYF	TGTGCCAGCAGATTCTCGGGGGGCTGGAGCACAGATACGCAGTATTTT
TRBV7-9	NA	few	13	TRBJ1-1	CASSAEVQIEAFF	TGTGCCAGCAGCGCCGAAGTGCAGATTGAAGCTTTCTTT
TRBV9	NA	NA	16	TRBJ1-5	CASSATGPRSNQPQHF	TGTGCCAGCAGCGCCACAGGGCCCAGGAGCAATCAGCCCCAGCATTTT
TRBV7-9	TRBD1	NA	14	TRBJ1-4	CASSLGGTGEKLFF	TGTGCCAGCAGCTTAGGGGGGACAGGTGAAAAACTGTTTTTT
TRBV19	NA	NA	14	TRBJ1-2	CASSNPGLDRGYTF	TGTGCCAGTAGCAATCCGGGACTCGACCGTGGCTACACCTTC
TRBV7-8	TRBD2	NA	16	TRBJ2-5	CASSLIAMRERETQYF	TGTGCCAGCAGCTTAATCGCTATGCGGGAGAGGGAGACCCAGTACTTC
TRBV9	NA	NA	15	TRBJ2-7	CASSQGTGFTYEQYF	TGTGCCAGCAGCCAGGGTACGGGTTTTACCTACGAGCAGTACTTC
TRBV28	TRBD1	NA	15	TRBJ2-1	CASSPGQGAYNEQFF	TGTGCCAGCAGTCCGGGACAGGGGGCTTACAATGAGCAGTTCTTC
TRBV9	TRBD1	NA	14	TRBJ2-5	CASSVSGGRETQYF	TGTGCCAGCAGCGTCTCAGGGGGCAGGGAGACCCAGTACTTC
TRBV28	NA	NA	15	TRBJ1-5	CASSLRTPSNQPQHF	TGTGCCAGCAGTTTAAGAACACCATCTAATCAGCCCCAGCATTTT
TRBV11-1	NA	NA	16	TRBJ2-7	CASSLGTEGGVHEQYF	TGTGCCAGCAGCTTAGGTACCGAGGGAGGCGTTCACGAGCAGTACTTC
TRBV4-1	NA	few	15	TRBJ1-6	CASSHYRENNSPLHF	TGCGCCAGCAGCCACTACAGGGAGAATAATTCACCCCTCCACTTT
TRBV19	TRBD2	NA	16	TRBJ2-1	CASSPRGSGNWDEQFF	TGTGCCAGTAGTCCCCGGGGTAGCGGGAACTGGGATGAGCAGTTCTTC
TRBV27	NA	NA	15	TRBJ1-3	CASSLNRATGNTIYF	TGTGCCAGCAGTTTGAACCGAGCCACTGGAAACACCATATATTTT
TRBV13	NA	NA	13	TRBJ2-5	CASSLTGRETQYF	TGTGCCAGCAGCTTGACCGGGAGAGAGACCCAGTACTTC
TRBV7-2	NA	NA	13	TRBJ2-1	CASIRSQRNEQFF	TGTGCCAGCATCCGAAGCCAGCGCAATGAGCAGTTCTTC
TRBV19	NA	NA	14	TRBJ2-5	CASSFRDTLGIQYF	TGTGCCAGTAGTTTTCGGGACACCCTAGGGATCCAGTACTTC